What follows are 14 T cell receptor beta chains derived from one specimen sequenced in a study of cytomegalovirus exposure and HLA in healthy donors. With 60 Vbeta and 13 Jbeta primers, the PCR was carried out. The protocol was immunoSEQ multiplex PCR, while the TCRdb copy is restricted to in-frame clones and leaves out a portion. The sample has 150,000 to 160,000 clones, around 81% seen once. The sample taken for sequencing was PBMCs. The source of these receptors is a woman between 35 and 50 years old in good health and CMV-seropositive.

CDR3 amino acids: CASSSGLAGGFEQFF. CDR3 in DNA: TGCGCCAGCAGCTCGGGACTAGCGGGAGGGTTTGAGCAGTTCTTC. V and J are TRBV5-1 and TRBJ2-1; 16 nucleotides match TRBD2. This CDR3 region has 15 residues. Germline CDR1 SGHRS, CDR2 YFSETQ. J lost 9 bases, V lost 3 bases, and 3 bases had no gene match.

The chain carries TRBV14 and TRBJ2-5; 7 positions agree with TRBD1. The J call may be faulty, since TRBJ2-7 better matches the DNA end. The germline V gene encodes CDR1 SGHDN and CDR2 FVKESK. CDR3 length: 15 residues. This chain's CDR3 is CASSRQTGLENEQYF. The CDR3 coding sequence is TGTGCCAGCAGCCGCCAGACAGGGCTCGAGAACGAGCAGTACTTC.

This clone occurred a few times. This rearrangement joins TRBV30 to TRBJ1-5; D ambiguous. V was shortened by 8 bases and J by 4 bases, with 15 bases between the two germline ends. The CDR3 is made up of 13 amino acids. Germline V gene sequence: CDR1 GTSNPN, CDR2 SVGIG (reference sequence). The CDR3 sequence is CAPGYSPNQPQHF. Here the CDR3 DNA reads TGTGCCCCGGGGTACAGCCCTAATCAGCCCCAGCATTTT. Full variable domain (remainder filled in from reference TRBV30 and TRBJ1-5): SQTIHQWPATLVQPVGSPLSLECTVEGTSNPNLYWYRQAAGRGLQLLFYSVGIGQISSEVPQNLSASRPQDRQFILSSKKLLLSDSGFYLCAPGYSPNQPQHFGDGTRLSIL.

This clone occurred a few times. The V and J genes are TRBV13 and TRBJ1-3; 9 bases align to TRBD1. This CDR3 contains 14 residues. V lost 7 bases and J lost 3; bases outside the gene matches: 4. Germline lookup yields CDR1 PRHDT and CDR2 FYEKMQ (reference sequence). The CDR3 bases are TGTGCCAGCAAGAGACAGGGGGATGGAAACACCATATATTTT. As protein: CASKRQGDGNTIYF.

A remark on this clone: Other DNA sequences in this specimen translate into the identical CDR3. This sequence joins TRBV5-4 and TRBJ1-2, with TRBD1 matching over 9 bases. The germline V gene has CDR1 SGHNT and CDR2 YYREEE (reference sequence). CDR3 length: 14 residues. The junction had 9 bases not matched to a gene; V was cut back by 4 bases and J by 8 bases. In DNA, the CDR3 is TGTGCCAGCAGCCCTGGGACAGGGTATGGCGGCTACACCTTC. Translated: CASSPGTGYGGYTF.

Comment on this clone: This CDR3 is also generated by other DNA sequences in the sample. The V and J genes are TRBV11-3 and TRBJ2-7; 7 positions match TRBD1. From germline, CDR1 is SGHNT and CDR2 YENEEA. The CDR3 loop spans 13 amino acids. V gave up 3 bases and J gave up 2 bases; unmatched junction bases: 1. In DNA form, the CDR3 reads TGTGCCAGCAGCTTTCAGGGGGCCTACGAGCAGTACTTC. Translated, it gives CASSFQGAYEQYF.

This clone was recorded only once. V and J are TRBV7-9 and TRBJ1-5; a possible D gene is TRBD1 (5 bases). In germline, CDR1 is SEHNR, CDR2 FQNEAQ (reference sequence). Trimming cost V 1 base and J 2 bases, with 12 bases left between them. The CDR3 is 16 residues long. In DNA form, the CDR3 reads TGTGCCAGCAGCTTAGGGCGATCGGGGGGCAATCAGCCCCAGCATTTT. This encodes CASSLGRSGGNQPQHF.

The rearrangement joins TRBV27 to TRBJ1-4, with 8 bases matching TRBD1. This CDR3 comprises 16 residues. V shed 4 bases, J shed 5 bases, and the junction held 9 bases outside the gene matches. Germline assignment: CDR1 MNHEY and CDR2 SMNVEV (reference sequence). CDR3 protein: CASSSPRTGRNEKLFF. The CDR3 region has the DNA TGTGCCAGCAGTTCACCTCGGACAGGGAGGAATGAAAAACTGTTTTTT.

This sequence joins TRBV20-1 and TRBJ2-3; D gene ambiguous. The CDR3 contains 10 residues. Germline values: CDR1 DFQATT, CDR2 SNEGSKA (reference sequence). Trimming left V 5 bases short and J 6 bases short, with 6 bases between. CDR3 coding DNA: TGCAGTGCTCCTAGGGATACGCAGTATTTT. As protein: CSAPRDTQYF.

This rearrangement joins TRBV6-1 to TRBJ2-7, with 9 bases lining up with TRBD2. This CDR3 spans 15 amino acids. Losses at the gene ends were 6 bases for V and 3 bases for J; bases not matched to a gene: 9. Germline V gene sequence: CDR1 MNHNS, CDR2 SASEGT. Written as DNA, the CDR3 is TGTGCCAGCAGGCCAGGACTAGCGAATTACTACGAGCAGTACTTC. Its protein is CASRPGLANYYEQYF.

As regards this clone: Different DNA sequences within this sample yield the same CDR3. The genes are TRBV6-5 and TRBJ2-2; a weak D match, TRBD2 (6 bases). The V and J ends lost 0 bases and 7 bases respectively, with 15 bases between them. Germline lookup yields CDR1 MNHEY and CDR2 SVGAGI. The length of the CDR3 is 16 residues. In DNA, the CDR3 is TGTGCCAGCAGTTACTCGGGGACTTCTACAGTCGGGGAGCTGTTTTTT. Its translation: CASSYSGTSTVGELFF.

V gene TRBV5-6 combines with J gene TRBJ2-7; TRBD2 matches 11 bases. The CDR3 length is 15 residues. Germline lookup yields CDR1 SGHDT and CDR2 YYEEEE. J was trimmed by 3 bases and V by 0 bases; bases with no gene match: 2. This CDR3 is CASSLALAGGYEQYF. DNA for the CDR3: TGTGCCAGCAGCTTGGCGCTAGCGGGAGGCTACGAGCAGTACTTC.

V gene TRBV7-8 combines with J gene TRBJ1-5; a weak D match, TRBD1 (6 bases). The CDR3 length is 15 residues. V was trimmed by 5 bases and J by 3 bases, leaving 14 bases between them. Germline CDR1 SGHVS, CDR2 FQNEAQ. The DNA for the CDR3 is TGTGCCAGCAGCCGAGGACAGTTCGCCAATCAGCCCCAGCATTTT. Its translation is CASSRGQFANQPQHF. The complete variable domain, with remaining parts taken from reference TRBV7-8 and TRBJ1-5, reads GAGVSQSPRYKVAKRGQDVALRCDPISGHVSLFWYQQALGQGPEFLTYFQNEAQLDKSGLPSDRFFAERPEGSVSTLKIQRTQQEDSAVYLCASSRGQFANQPQHFGDGTRLSIL.

The chain combines TRBV7-3 with TRBJ1-1, with a possible D match to TRBD1 (5 bases). The CDR3 covers 14 residues. V lost 2 bases and J lost 3, with 10 bases in between. Germline assignment: CDR1 SGHTA and CDR2 FQGTGA. The CDR3 region is CASSLQGGYTEAFF. The CDR3 nucleotides read TGTGCCAGCAGCTTACAGGGAGGGTACACTGAAGCTTTCTTT.